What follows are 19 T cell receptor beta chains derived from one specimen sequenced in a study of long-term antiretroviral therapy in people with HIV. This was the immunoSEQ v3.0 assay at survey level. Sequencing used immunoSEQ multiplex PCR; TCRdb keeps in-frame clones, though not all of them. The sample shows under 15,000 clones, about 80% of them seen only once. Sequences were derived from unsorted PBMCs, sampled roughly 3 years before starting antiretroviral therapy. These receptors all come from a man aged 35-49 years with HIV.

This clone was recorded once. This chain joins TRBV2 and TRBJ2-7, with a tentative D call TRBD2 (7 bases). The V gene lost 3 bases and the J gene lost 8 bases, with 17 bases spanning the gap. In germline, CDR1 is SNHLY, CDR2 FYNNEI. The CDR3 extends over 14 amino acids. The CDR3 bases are TGTGCCAGCAGTGATTCGGGGGGCGCGTGGAAGCAGTACTTC. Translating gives CASSDSGGAWKQYF.

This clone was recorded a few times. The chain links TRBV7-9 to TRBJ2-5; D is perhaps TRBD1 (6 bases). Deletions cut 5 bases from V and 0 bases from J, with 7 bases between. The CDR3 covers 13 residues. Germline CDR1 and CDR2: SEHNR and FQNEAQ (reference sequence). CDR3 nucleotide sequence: TGTGCCAGCAGCCGGACAGACCAAGAGACCCAGTACTTC. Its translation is CASSRTDQETQYF.

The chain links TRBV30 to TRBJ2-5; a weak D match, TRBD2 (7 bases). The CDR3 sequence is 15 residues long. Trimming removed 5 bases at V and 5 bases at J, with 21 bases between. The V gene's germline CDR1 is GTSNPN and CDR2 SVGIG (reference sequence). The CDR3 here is CAWALTGRSGETQYF. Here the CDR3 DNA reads TGTGCCTGGGCCCTGACAGGACGTAGCGGGGAGACCCAGTACTTC.

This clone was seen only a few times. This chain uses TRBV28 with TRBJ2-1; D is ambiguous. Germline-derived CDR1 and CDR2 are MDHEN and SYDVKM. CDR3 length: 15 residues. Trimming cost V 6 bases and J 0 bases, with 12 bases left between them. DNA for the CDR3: TGTGCCAGCAGGACCCCGACCTTCTCCTACAATGAGCAGTTCTTC. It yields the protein CASRTPTFSYNEQFF.

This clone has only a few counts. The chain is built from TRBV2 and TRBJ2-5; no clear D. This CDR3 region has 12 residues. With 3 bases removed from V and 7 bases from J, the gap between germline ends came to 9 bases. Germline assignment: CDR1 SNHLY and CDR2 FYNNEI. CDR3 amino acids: CASSEGMTTQYF. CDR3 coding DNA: TGTGCCAGCAGTGAGGGTATGACGACCCAGTACTTC.

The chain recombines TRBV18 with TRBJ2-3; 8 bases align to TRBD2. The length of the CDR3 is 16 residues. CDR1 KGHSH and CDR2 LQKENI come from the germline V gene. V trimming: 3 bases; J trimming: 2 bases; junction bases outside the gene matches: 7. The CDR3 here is CASSPGLEVDTDTQYF. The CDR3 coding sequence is TGTGCCAGCTCACCGGGACTAGAGGTTGACACAGATACGCAGTATTTT.

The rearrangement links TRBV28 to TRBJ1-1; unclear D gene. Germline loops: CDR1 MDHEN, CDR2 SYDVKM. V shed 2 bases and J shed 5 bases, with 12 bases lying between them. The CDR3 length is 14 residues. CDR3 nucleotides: TGTGCCAGCAGTTTAACTACACGAGGTACTGAAGCTTTCTTT. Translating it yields CASSLTTRGTEAFF.

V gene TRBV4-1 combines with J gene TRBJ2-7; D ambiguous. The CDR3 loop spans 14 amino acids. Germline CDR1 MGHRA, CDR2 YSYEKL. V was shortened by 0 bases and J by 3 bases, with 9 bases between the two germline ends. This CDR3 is CASSQEDILYEQYF. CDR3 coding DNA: TGCGCCAGCAGCCAAGAAGACATTCTCTACGAGCAGTACTTC.

CDR3 protein: CASSADRRINEKLFF. The CDR3 bases are TGTGCCAGTAGTGCCGACAGGCGGATTAATGAAAAACTGTTTTTT. J is TRBJ1-4 and V is TRBV19; D is perhaps TRBD1 (6 bases). This CDR3 has 15 residues. V lost 5 bases and J lost 4, with 14 bases in between. Germline CDR1 and CDR2: LNHDA and SQIVND (reference sequence).

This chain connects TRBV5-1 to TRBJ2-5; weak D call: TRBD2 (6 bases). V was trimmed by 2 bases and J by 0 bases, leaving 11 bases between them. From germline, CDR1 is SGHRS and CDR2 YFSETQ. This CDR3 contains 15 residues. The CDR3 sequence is CASSFGGAYQETQYF. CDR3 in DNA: TGCGCCAGCAGCTTCGGGGGTGCTTACCAAGAGACCCAGTACTTC.

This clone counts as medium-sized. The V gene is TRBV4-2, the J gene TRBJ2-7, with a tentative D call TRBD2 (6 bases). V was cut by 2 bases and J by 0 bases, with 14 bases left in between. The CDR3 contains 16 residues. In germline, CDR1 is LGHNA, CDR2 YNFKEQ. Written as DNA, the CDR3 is TGTGCCAGCAGCCAAACCCCTAGCGTTCCCTCCTACGAGCAGTACTTC. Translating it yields CASSQTPSVPSYEQYF.

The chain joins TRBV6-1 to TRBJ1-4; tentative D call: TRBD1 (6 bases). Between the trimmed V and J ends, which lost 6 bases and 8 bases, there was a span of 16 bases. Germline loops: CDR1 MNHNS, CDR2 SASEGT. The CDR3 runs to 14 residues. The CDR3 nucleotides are TGTGCCAGCAGGACCCTATCGGACAGAGAAAAACTGTTTTTT. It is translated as CASRTLSDREKLFF.

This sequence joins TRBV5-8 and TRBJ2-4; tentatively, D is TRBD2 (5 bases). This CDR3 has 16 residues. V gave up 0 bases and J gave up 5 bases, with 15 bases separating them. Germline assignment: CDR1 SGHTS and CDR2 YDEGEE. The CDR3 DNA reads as TGTGCCAGCAGCTTGGGTCTGGGGAGATGGCAAAACATTCAGTACTTC. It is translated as CASSLGLGRWQNIQYF.

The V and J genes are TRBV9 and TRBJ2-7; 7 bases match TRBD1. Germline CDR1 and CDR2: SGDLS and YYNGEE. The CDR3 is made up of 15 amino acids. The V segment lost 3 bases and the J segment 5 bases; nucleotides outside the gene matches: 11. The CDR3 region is CASSANSWTGNEQYF. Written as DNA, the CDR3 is TGTGCCAGCAGCGCGAACTCGTGGACAGGCAACGAGCAGTACTTC. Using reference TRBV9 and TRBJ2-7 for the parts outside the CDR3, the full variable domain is DSGVTQTPKHLITATGQRVTLRCSPRSGDLSVYWYQQSLDQGLQFLIQYYNGEERAKGNILERFSAQQFPDLHSELNLSSLELGDSALYFCASSANSWTGNEQYFGPGTRLTVT.

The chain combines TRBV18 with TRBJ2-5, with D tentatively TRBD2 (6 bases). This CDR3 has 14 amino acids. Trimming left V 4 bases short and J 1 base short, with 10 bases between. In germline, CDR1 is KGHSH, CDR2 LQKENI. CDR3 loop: CASSLTRGQETQYF. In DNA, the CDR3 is TGTGCCAGCTCACTGACTAGAGGCCAAGAGACCCAGTACTTC.

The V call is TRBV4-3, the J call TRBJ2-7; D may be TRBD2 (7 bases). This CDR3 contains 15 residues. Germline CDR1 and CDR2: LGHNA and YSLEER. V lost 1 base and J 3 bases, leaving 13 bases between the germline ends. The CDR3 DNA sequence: TGCGCCAGCAGCCAAGTTCGGGGGGCAGGCTACGAGCAGTACTTC. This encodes CASSQVRGAGYEQYF.

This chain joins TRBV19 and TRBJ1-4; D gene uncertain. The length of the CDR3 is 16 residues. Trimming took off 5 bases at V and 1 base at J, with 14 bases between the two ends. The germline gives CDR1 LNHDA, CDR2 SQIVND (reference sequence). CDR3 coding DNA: TGTGCCAGTAGTCTTGGCCTGATGGGAACTAATGAAAAACTGTTTTTT. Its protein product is CASSLGLMGTNEKLFF.

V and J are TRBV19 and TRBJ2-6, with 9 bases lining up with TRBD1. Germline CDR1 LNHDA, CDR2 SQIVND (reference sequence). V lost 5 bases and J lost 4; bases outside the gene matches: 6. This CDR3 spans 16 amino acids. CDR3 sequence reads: CASSASQGAGANVLTF. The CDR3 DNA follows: TGTGCCAGTAGTGCGTCACAGGGGGCCGGGGCCAACGTCCTGACTTTC.

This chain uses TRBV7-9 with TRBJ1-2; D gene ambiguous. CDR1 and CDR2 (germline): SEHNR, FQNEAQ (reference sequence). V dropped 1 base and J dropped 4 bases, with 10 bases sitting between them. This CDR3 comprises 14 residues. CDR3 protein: CASSLGVGSYGYTF. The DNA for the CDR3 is TGTGCCAGCAGCTTAGGAGTAGGGTCCTATGGCTACACCTTC.